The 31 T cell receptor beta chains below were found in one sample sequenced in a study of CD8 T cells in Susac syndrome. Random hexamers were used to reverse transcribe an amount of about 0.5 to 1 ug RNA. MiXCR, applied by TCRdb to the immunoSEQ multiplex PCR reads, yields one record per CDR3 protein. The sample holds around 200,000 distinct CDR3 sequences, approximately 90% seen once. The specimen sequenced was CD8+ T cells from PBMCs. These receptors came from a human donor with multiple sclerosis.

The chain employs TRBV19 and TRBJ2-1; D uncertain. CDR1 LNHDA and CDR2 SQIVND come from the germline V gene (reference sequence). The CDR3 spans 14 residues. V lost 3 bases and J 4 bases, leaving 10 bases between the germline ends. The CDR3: CASSMVGLYNEQFF. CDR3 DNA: TGTGCCAGTAGTATGGTGGGTCTGTACAATGAGCAGTTCTTC.

CDR3 bases: TGTGCCAGTACGTGGGCAAACAATGAAAAACTGTTTTTT. This gives the protein CASTWANNEKLFF. The chain has TRBV19 and TRBJ1-4, with D unresolved. The CDR3 is 13 amino acids. With 7 bases removed from V and 5 bases from J, the gap between germline ends came to 11 bases. CDR1 LNHDA and CDR2 SQIVND come from the germline V gene (reference sequence).

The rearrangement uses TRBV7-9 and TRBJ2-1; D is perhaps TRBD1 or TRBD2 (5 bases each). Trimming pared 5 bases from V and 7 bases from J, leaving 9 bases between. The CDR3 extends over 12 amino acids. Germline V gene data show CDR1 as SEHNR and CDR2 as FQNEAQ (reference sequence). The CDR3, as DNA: TGTGCCAGCAGCCGGGGCGTGAATGAGCAGTTCTTC. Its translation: CASSRGVNEQFF.

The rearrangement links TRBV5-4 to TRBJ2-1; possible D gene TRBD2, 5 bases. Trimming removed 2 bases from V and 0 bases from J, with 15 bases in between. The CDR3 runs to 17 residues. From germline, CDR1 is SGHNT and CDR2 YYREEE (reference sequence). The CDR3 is CASSFKGLLSSYNEQFF. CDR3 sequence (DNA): TGTGCCAGCAGCTTCAAAGGACTCCTGAGCTCCTACAATGAGCAGTTCTTC.

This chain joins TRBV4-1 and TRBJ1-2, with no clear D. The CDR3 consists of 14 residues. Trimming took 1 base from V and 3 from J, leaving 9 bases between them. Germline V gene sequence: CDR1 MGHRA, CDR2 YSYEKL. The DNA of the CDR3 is TGCGCCAGCAGCCAAGCCAGGTTCGACTATGGCTACACCTTC. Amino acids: CASSQARFDYGYTF.

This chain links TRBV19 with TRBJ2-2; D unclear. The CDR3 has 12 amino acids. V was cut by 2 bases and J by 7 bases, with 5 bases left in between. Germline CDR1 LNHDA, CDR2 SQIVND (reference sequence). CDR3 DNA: TGTGCCAGTAGTATAATCCTCGGGGAGCTGTTTTTT. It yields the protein CASSIILGELFF. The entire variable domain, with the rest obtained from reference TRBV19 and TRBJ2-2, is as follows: DGGITQSPKYLFRKEGQNVTLSCEQNLNHDAMYWYRQDPGQGLRLIYYSQIVNDFQKGDIAEGYSVSREKKESFPLTVTSAQKNPTAFYLCASSIILGELFFGEGSRLTVL.

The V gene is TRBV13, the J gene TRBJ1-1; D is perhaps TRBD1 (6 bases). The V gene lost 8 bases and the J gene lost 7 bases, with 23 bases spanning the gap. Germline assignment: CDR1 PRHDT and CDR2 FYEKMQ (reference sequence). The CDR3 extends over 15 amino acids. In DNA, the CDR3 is TGTGCCAGCGGAGGGAGGTCTAGGGGGGCCGATGAAGCTTTCTTT. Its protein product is CASGGRSRGADEAFF.

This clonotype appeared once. The CDR3 nucleotides are TGTGCCAGTAGTATAAAAGGCGGGCCAGGCCCAGAAGCTTTCTTT. It translates to CASSIKGGPGPEAFF. The V call is TRBV19, the J call TRBJ1-1, with D unclear. The CDR3 contains 15 residues. Germline CDR1 and CDR2: LNHDA and SQIVND (reference sequence). V was shortened by 2 bases and J by 8 bases, with 18 bases between the two germline ends.

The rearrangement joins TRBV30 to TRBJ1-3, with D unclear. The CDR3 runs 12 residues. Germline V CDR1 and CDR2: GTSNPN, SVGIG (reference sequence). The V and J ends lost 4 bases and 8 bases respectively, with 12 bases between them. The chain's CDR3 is CAWNLLTDTIYF. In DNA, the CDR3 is TGTGCCTGGAACCTCCTCACGGACACCATATATTTT.

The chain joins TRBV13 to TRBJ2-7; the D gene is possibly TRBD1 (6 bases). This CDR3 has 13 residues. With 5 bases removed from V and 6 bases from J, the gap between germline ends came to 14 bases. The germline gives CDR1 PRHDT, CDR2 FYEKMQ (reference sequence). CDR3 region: CASSTGQTIEQYF. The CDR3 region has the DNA TGTGCCAGCAGCACCGGACAGACCATCGAGCAGTACTTC.

Written as DNA, the CDR3 is TGTGCCAGCAGCCCGGTAGCGGGCGTTACCTACGAGCAGTACTTC. Amino acid sequence: CASSPVAGVTYEQYF. This chain joins TRBV9 and TRBJ2-7; 7 bases agree with TRBD2. CDR1 and CDR2 (germline): SGDLS, YYNGEE. V gave up 4 bases and J gave up 2 bases; unmatched junction bases: 9. CDR3 length equals 15 residues.

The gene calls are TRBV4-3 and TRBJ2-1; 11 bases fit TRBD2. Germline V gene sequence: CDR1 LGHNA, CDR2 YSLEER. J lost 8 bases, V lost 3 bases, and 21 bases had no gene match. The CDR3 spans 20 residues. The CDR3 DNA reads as TGCGCCAGCAGCCAGGCCCGACAGGGGGAATGGCTAGCGGGAGGTGATGAGCAGTTCTTC. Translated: CASSQARQGEWLAGGDEQFF.

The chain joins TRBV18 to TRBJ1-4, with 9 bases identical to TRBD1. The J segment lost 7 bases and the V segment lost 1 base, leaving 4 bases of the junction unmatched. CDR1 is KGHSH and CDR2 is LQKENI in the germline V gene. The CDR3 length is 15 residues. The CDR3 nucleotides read TGTGCCAGCTCACCACTCGGACAGGGGATTGAAAAACTGTTTTTT. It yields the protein CASSPLGQGIEKLFF.

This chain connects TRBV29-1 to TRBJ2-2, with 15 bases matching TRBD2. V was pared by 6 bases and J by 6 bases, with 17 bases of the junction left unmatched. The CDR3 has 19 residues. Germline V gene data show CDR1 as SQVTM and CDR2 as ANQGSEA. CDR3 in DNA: TGCAGCGTCCCTCCGGGACAGGGACTAGCGGGGGGACCCTCCGGGGAGCTGTTTTTT. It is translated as CSVPPGQGLAGGPSGELFF.

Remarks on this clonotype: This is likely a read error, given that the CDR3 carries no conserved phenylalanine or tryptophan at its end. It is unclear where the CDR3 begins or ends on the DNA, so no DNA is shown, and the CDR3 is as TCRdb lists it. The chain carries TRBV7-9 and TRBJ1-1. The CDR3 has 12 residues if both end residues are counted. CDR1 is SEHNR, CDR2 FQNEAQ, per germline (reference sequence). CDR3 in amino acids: CASSLSLATGFL.

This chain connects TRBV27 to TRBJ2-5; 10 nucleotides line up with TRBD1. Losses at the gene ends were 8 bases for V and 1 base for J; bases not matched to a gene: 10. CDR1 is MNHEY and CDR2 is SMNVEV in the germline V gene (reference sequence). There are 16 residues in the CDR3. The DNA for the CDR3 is TGTGCCAGCCGGGACAGGGGCCCGGACTTCCAAGAGACCCAGTACTTC. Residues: CASRDRGPDFQETQYF.

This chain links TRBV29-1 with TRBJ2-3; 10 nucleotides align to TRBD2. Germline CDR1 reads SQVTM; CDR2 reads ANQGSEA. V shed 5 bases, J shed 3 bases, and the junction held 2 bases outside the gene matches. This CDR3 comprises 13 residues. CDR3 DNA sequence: TGCAGCGTTTCTAGCGGGGGAACAGATACGCAGTATTTT. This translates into CSVSSGGTDTQYF.

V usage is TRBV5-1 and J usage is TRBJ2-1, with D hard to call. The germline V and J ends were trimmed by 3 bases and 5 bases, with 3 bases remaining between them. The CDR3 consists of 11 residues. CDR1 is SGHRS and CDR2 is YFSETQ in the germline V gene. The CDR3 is CASSYNNEQFF. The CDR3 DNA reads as TGCGCCAGCAGCTACAACAATGAGCAGTTCTTC.

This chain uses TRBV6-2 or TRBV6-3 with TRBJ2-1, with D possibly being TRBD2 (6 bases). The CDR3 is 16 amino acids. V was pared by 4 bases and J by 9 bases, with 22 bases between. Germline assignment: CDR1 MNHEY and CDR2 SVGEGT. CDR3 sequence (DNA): TGTGCCAGCAGTTTGGGTCGGGAGCGGTACGGCGGTGAGCAGTTCTTC. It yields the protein CASSLGRERYGGEQFF.

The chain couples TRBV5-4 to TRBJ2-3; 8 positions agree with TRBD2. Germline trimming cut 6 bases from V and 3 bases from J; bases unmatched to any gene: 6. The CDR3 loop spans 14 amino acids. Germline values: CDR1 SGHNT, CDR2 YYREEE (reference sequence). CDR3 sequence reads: CASTRERETDTQYF. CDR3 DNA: TGTGCCAGCACCCGGGAGCGGGAGACAGATACGCAGTATTTT.

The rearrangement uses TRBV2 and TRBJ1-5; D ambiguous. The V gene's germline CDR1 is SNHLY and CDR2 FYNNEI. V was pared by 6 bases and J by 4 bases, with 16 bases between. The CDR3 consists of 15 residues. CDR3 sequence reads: CASRFDGDRNQPQHF. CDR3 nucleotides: TGTGCCAGCAGATTTGACGGGGATAGGAATCAGCCCCAGCATTTT.

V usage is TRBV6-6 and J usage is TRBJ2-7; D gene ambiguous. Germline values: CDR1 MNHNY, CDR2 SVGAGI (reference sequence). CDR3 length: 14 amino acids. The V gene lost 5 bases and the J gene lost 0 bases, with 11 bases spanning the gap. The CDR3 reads CASSHPARSYEQYF. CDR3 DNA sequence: TGTGCCAGCAGTCACCCAGCGCGCTCCTACGAGCAGTACTTC.

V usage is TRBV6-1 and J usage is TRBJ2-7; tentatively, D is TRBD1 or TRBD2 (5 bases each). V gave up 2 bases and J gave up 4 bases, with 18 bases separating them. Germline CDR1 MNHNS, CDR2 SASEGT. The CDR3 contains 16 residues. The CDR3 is CASSEIGWDPNYEQYF. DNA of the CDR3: TGTGCCAGCAGTGAAATTGGGTGGGACCCAAATTACGAGCAGTACTTC.

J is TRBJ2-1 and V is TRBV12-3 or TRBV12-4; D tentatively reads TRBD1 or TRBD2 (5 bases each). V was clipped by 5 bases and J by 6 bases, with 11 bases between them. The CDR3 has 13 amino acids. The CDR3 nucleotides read TGTGCCAGCAGTCCCTCTGGGGGCAATGAGCAGTTCTTC. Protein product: CASSPSGGNEQFF.

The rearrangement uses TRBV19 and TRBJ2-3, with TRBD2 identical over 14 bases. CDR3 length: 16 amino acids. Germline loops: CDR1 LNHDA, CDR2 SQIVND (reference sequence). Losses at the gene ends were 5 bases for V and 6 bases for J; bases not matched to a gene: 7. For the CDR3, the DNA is TGTGCCAGTAGTGATGGACTAGCGGGAGGAGGGGATACGCAGTATTTT. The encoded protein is CASSDGLAGGGDTQYF.

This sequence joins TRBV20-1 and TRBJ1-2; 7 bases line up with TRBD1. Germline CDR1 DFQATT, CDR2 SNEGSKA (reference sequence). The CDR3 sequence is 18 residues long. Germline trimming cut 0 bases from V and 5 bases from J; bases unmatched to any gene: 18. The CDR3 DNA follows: TGCAGTGCTAGAGATACCCGGACAGGACTGAAGACGTTTTATGGCTACACCTTC. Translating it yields CSARDTRTGLKTFYGYTF.

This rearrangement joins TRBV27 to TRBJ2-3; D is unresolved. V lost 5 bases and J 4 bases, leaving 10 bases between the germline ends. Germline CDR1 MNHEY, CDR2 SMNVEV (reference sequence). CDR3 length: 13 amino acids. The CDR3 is CASSSLSPDTQYF. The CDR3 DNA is TGTGCCAGCAGTAGCCTCAGTCCAGATACGCAGTATTTT.

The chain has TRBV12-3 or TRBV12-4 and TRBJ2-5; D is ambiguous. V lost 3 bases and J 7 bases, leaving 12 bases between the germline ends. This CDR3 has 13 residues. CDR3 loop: CASSFDIKGTQYF. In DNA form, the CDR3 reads TGTGCCAGCAGTTTCGACATTAAGGGGACCCAGTACTTC.

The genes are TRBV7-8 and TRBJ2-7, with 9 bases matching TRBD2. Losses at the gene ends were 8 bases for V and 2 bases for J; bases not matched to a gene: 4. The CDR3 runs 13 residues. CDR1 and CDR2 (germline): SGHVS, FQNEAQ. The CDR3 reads CASRRGGAYEQYF. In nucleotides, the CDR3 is TGTGCCAGCCGGCGGGGGGGGGCCTACGAGCAGTACTTC.

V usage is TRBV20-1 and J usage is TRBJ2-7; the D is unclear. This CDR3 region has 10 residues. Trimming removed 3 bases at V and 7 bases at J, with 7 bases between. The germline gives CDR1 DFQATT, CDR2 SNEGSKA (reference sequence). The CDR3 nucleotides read TGCAGTGCTAGTGCGGATGAGCAGTACTTC. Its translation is CSASADEQYF.

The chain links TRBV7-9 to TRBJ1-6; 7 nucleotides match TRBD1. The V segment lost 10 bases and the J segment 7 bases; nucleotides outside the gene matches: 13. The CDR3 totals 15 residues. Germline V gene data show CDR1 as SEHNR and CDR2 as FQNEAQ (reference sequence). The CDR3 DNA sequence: TGTGCCATCCACCGGGACAGCGTTTTCAATTCACCCCTCCACTTT. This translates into CAIHRDSVFNSPLHF.